The subject of this entry is one T cell receptor (beta chain). The antigen remains undetermined. Donors had nominal health at sampling but likely had unrecorded immune exposures. This entry comes from a study of cytomegalovirus exposure and HLA in healthy donors. PCR was performed using 60 Vbeta and 13 Jbeta primers. This table comes from immunoSEQ multiplex PCR, and its TCRdb copy is limited to in-frame clones, with some not included. Among roughly 100,000 clones listed, 75% were seen once. V dropped 2 bases and J dropped 3 bases, with 17 bases sitting between them. The CDR3 sequence is 17 residues long. Germline CDR1 reads MGHDK; CDR2 reads SYGVNS. Study-level findings and limits: Later, TCR association rates were found to vary by HLA locus, highest for DRB1 and lowest for HLA-C. Further analysis, carried out later, found HLA-associated TCR beta chains more clonally expanded than equally common other chains.

The sequencing input was PBMCs. The chain joins TRBV25-1 to TRBJ2-1; weak D call: TRBD2 (5 bases). The clonotype was recovered from a male donor in good health and CMV-seropositive. CDR3 DNA: TGTGCCAGCAGTGAAGTTTTCGGGCTCGCGGGCTACAATGAGCAGTTCTTC. It encodes CASSEVFGLAGYNEQFF.